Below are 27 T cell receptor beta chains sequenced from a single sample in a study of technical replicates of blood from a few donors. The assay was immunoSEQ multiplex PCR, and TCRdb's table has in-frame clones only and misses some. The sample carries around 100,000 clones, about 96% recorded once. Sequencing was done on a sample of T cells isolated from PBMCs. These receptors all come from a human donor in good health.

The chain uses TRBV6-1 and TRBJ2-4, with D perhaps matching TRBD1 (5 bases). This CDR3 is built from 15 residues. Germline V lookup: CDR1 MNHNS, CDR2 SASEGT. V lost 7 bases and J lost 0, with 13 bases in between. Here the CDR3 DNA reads TGTGCCAGCAATCAGGGATGGGAAGCCAAAAACATTCAGTACTTC. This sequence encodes CASNQGWEAKNIQYF.

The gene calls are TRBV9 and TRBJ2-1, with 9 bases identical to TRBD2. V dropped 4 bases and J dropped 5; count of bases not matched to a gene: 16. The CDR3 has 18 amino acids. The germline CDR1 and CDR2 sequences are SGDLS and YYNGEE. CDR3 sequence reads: CASSLGHWLAGSDNEQFF. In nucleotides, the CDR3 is TGTGCCAGCAGCCTGGGACACTGGCTAGCGGGAAGCGACAATGAGCAGTTCTTC.

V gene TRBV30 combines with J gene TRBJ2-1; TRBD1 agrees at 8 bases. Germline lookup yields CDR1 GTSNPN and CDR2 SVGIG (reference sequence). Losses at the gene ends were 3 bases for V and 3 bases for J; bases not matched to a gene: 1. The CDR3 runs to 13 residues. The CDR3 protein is CAWSGQGYNEQFF. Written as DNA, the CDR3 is TGTGCCTGGAGCGGACAGGGCTACAATGAGCAGTTCTTC. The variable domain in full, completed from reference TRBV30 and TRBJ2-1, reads SQTIHQWPATLVQPVGSPLSLECTVEGTSNPNLYWYRQAAGRGLQLLFYSVGIGQISSEVPQNLSASRPQDRQFILSSKKLLLSDSGFYLCAWSGQGYNEQFFGPGTRLTVL.

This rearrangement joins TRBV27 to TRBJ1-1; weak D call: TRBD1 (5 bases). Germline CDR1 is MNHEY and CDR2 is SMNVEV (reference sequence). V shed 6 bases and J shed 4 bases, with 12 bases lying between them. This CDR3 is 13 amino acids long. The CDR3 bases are TGTGCCAGCAGCTGGGACTCTGGCACTGAAGCTTTCTTT. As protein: CASSWDSGTEAFF.

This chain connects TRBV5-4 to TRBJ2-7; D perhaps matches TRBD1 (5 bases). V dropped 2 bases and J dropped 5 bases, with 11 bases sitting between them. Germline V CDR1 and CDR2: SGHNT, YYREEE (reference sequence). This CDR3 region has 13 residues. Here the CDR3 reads CASSLRTIDEQYF. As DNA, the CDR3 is TGTGCCAGCAGCTTACGGACAATCGACGAGCAGTACTTC.

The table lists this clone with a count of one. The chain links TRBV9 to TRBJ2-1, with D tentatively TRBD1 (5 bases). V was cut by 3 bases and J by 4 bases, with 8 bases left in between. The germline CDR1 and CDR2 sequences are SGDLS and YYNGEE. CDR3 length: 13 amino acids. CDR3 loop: CASSEQGYNEQFF. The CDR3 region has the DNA TGTGCCAGCAGCGAGCAGGGTTACAATGAGCAGTTCTTC. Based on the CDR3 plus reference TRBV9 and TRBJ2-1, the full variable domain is DSGVTQTPKHLITATGQRVTLRCSPRSGDLSVYWYQQSLDQGLQFLIQYYNGEERAKGNILERFSAQQFPDLHSELNLSSLELGDSALYFCASSEQGYNEQFFGPGTRLTVL.

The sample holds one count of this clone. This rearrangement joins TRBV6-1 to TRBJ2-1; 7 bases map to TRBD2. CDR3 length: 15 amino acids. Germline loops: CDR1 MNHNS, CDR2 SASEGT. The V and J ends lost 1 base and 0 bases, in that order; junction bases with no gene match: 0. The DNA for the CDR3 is TGTGCCAGCAGTGAAGAGCGGGACTCCTACAATGAGCAGTTCTTC. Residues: CASSEERDSYNEQFF.

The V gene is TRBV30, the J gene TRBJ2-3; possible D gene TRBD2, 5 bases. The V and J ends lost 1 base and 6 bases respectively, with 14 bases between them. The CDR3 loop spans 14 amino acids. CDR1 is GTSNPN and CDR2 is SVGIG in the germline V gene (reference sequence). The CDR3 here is CAWSDRGGYDTQYF. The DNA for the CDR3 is TGTGCCTGGAGTGACAGAGGAGGATATGATACGCAGTATTTT. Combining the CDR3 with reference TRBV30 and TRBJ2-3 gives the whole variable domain SQTIHQWPATLVQPVGSPLSLECTVEGTSNPNLYWYRQAAGRGLQLLFYSVGIGQISSEVPQNLSASRPQDRQFILSSKKLLLSDSGFYLCAWSDRGGYDTQYFGPGTRLTVL.

In nucleotides, the CDR3 is TGCGCCAGCAGCCAATGGGACAGGGGCGAGCAGTACTTC. Translated: CASSQWDRGEQYF. The chain links TRBV4-3 to TRBJ2-7, with 10 bases lining up with TRBD1. Germline V gene lookup returns CDR1 LGHNA and CDR2 YSLEER. There are 13 residues in the CDR3. Trimming removed 2 bases from V and 6 bases from J; junction bases left unmatched: 1.

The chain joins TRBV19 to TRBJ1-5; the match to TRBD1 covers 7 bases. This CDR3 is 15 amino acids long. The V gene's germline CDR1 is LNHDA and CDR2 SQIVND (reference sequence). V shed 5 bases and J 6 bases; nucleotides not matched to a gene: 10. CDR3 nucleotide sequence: TGTGCCAGTAGTCCCTTAGACAGGGAGCTTCAGCCCCAGCATTTT. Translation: CASSPLDRELQPQHF.

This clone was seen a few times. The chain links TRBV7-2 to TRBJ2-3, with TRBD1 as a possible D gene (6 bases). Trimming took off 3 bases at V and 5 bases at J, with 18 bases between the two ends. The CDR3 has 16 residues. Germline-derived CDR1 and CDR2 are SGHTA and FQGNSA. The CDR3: CASSFSSASGQDTQYF. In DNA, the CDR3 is TGTGCCAGCAGCTTCAGTTCGGCGTCGGGACAAGATACGCAGTATTTT.

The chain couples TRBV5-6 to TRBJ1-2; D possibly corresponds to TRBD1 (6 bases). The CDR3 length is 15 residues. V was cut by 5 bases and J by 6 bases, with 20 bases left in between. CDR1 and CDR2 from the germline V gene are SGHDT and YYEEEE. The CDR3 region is CASRKYRDMGNGYTF. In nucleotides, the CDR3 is TGTGCCAGCAGAAAATACCGGGACATGGGAAATGGCTACACCTTC.

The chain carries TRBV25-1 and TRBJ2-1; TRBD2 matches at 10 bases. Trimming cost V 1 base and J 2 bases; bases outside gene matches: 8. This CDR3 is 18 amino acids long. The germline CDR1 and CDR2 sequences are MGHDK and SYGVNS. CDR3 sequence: CASSESLTSGDTYNEQFF. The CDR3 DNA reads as TGTGCCAGCAGTGAATCCTTAACTAGCGGGGACACCTACAATGAGCAGTTCTTC.

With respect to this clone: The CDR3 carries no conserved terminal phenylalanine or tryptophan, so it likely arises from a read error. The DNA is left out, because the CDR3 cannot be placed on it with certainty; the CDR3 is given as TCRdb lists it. CDR3 amino acids: CASSLVRASGTVQL. The V gene is TRBV7-2, the J gene TRBJ2-7; the table's TRBD2 call for D was not verified on the DNA. Inclusive of both ends, the CDR3 amounts to 14 amino acids. CDR1 SGHTA and CDR2 FQGNSA come from the germline V gene.

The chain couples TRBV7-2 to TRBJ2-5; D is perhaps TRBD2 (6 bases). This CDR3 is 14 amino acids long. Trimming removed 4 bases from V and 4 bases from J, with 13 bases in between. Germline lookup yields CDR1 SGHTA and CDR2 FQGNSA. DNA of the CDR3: TGTGCCAGCAGCTCCAGGAGGGCGGGAGAGACCCAGTACTTC. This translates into CASSSRRAGETQYF.

CDR3 sequence: CASIDRDFWSGELFF. The CDR3 DNA sequence: TGTGCCAGTATAGACAGGGACTTTTGGTCCGGGGAGCTGTTTTTT. The rearrangement joins TRBV19 to TRBJ2-2; maybe TRBD1 (7 bases). Trimming left V 7 bases short and J 6 bases short, with 18 bases between. CDR3 size: 15 residues. Germline assignment: CDR1 LNHDA and CDR2 SQIVND (reference sequence).

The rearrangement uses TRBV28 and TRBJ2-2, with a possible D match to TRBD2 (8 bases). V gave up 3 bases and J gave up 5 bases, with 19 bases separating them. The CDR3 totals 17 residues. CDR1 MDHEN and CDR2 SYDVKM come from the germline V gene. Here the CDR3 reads CASSFRGGQGETGELFF. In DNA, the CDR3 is TGTGCCAGCAGTTTTCGCGGGGGGCAGGGGGAAACCGGGGAGCTGTTTTTT.

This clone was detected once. Here the CDR3 reads CASGRGLRETQYF. CDR3 bases: TGTGCCAGTGGGAGGGGGTTGAGAGAGACCCAGTACTTC. The genes are TRBV19 and TRBJ2-5; possible D gene TRBD2, 7 bases. Germline assignment: CDR1 LNHDA and CDR2 SQIVND (reference sequence). The CDR3 contains 13 residues. Trimming removed 8 bases at V and 4 bases at J, with 14 bases between.

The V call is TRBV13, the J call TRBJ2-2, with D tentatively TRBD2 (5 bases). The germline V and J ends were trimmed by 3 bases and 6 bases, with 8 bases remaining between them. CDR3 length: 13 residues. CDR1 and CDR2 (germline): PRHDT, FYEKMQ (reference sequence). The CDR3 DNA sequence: TGTGCCAGCAGCTTCGAGGGATCCGGGGAGCTGTTTTTT. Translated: CASSFEGSGELFF.

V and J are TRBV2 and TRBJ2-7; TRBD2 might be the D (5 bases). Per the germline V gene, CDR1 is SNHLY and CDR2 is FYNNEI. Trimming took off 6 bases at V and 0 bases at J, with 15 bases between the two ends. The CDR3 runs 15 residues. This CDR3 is CASSEGHSSSYEQYF. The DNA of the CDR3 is TGTGCCAGCAGCGAGGGTCACTCAAGCTCCTACGAGCAGTACTTC.

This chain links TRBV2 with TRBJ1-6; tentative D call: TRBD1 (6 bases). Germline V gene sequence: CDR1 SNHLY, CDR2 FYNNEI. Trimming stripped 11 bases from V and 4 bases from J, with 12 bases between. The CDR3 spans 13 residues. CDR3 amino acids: CARRTEYNSPLHF. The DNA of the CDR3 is TGTGCCCGTCGGACAGAGTATAATTCACCCCTCCACTTT.

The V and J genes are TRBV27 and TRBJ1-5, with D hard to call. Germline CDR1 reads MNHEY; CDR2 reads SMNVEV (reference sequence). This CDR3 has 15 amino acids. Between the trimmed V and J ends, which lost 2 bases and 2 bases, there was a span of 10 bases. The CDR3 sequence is CASSLGLEGNQPQHF. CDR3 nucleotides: TGTGCCAGCAGTTTAGGATTGGAGGGCAATCAGCCCCAGCATTTT.

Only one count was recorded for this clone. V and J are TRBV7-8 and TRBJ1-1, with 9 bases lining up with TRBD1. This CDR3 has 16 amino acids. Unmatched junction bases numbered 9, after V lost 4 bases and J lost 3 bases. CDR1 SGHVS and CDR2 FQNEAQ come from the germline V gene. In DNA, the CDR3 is TGTGCCAGCAGCTGGGGACAGGGCGGTCGGGACACTGAAGCTTTCTTT. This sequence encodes CASSWGQGGRDTEAFF.

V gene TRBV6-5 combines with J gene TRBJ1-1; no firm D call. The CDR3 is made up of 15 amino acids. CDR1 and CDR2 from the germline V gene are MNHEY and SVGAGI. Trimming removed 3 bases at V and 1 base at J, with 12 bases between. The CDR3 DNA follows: TGTGCCAGCAGTTATTTCTTCCGAGAGAACACTGAAGCTTTCTTT. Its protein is CASSYFFRENTEAFF.

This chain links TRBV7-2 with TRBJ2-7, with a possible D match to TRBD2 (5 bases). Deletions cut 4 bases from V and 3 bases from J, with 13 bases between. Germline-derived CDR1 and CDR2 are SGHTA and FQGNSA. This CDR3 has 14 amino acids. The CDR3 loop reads CASSSSPTGYEQYF. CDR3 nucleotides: TGTGCCAGCAGCTCTAGCCCCACCGGCTACGAGCAGTACTTC.

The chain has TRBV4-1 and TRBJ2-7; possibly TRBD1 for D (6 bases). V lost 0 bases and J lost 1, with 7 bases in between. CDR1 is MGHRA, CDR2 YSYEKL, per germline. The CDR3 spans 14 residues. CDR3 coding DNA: TGCGCCAGCAGCCAAGATGACAGGTCCTACGAGCAGTACTTC. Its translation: CASSQDDRSYEQYF.

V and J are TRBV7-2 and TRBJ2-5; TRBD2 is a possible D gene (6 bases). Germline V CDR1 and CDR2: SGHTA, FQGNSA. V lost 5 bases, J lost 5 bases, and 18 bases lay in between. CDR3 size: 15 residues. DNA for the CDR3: TGTGCCAGCAGCCTTAGTCGACCGGCGGGGGAGACCCAGTACTTC. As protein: CASSLSRPAGETQYF.